This T cell receptor beta chain was sequenced in a study of identical twins. One entry per CDR3 protein results from TCRdb running MiXCR on the 5' RACE reads. The sample holds hundreds of thousands of distinct CDR3 sequences, over 9% seen once. This clonotype was seen a few times. These data were also reused for a study on yellow fever vaccine responses in identical twins.

Sequencing input: PBMCs. The source of this sequence is a woman under 30 in good health.

In DNA, the CDR3 is TGCGCCAGCAGCCACACGCAAGCGAACACTGAAGCTTTCTTT. Protein sequence: CASSHTQANTEAFF. The rearrangement joins TRBV4-1 to TRBJ1-1; D not resolved. Trimming removed 3 bases at V and 1 base at J, with 9 bases between. The germline CDR1 and CDR2 sequences are MGHRA and YSYEKL. The length of the CDR3 is 14 residues.